The clone carrying this TCR beta chain has a handful of counts. No antigen is known for it. Described treatment: approximately nine-day PBMC culture with coronavirus spike peptide pools or control peptides (ViraFEST assay). Fewer than 2.5 million PBMCs per well were cultured with approximately 9.8 IU/ml IL-2 and 8.5 to 10 ug/ml peptide pools. The data stem from a study of vaccination and CD4 T cells after COVID-19. In the study overall: Cultures acting as controls obtained a CEFX pool, an HIV-1 Nef pool, or no peptide.

J was trimmed by 5 bases and V by 1 base; bases with no gene match: 6. Per germline, CDR1 SGHTA and CDR2 FQGNSA. This CDR3 has 16 residues. Researchers used the Oncomine TCR Beta short-read assay to sequence DNA from cultured CD4+ T cells. MiXCR, applied by TCRdb to the PCR reads, yields one record per CDR3 protein. The table lists about 14,000 distinct CDR3 sequences, about 53% of them singletons, with 3.5% to 4.5% in the top ten. The starting material was CD4+ T cells from blood, cultured in vitro, obtained before SARS-CoV-2 vaccination. This chain connects TRBV7-2 to TRBJ2-2; TRBD1 agrees at 8 bases. This clonotype originated in a human donor who had recovered from COVID-19. The DNA of the CDR3 is TGTGCCAGCAGCTTAGGGTCGAACAGGGGGACCGGGGAGCTGTTTTTT. This encodes CASSLGSNRGTGELFF.